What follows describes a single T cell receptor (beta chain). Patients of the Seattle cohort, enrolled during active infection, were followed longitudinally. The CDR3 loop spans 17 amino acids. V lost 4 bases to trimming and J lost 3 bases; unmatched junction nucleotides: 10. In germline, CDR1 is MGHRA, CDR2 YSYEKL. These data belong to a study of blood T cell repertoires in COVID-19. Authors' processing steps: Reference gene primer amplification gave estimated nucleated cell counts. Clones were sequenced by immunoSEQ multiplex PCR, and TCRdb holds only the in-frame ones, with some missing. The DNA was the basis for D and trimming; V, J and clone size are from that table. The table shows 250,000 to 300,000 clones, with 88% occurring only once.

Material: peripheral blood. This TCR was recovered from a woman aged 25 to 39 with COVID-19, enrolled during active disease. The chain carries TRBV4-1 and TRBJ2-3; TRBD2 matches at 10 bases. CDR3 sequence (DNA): TGCGCCAGCAGCCTACCTGGAAGCGGGAGGGCGACAGATACGCAGTATTTT. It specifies CASSLPGSGRATDTQYF.